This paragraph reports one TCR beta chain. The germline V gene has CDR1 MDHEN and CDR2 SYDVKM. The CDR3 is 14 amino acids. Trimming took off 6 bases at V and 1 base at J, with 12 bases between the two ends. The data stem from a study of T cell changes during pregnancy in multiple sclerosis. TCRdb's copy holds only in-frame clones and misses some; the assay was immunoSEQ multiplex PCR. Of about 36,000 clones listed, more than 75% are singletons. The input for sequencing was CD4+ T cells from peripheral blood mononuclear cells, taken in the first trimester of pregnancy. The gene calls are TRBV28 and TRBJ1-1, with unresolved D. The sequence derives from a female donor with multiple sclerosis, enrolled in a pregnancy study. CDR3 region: CASSRAVRNTEAFF. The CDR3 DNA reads TGTGCCAGCAGCCGAGCCGTGCGGAACACTGAAGCTTTCTTT.